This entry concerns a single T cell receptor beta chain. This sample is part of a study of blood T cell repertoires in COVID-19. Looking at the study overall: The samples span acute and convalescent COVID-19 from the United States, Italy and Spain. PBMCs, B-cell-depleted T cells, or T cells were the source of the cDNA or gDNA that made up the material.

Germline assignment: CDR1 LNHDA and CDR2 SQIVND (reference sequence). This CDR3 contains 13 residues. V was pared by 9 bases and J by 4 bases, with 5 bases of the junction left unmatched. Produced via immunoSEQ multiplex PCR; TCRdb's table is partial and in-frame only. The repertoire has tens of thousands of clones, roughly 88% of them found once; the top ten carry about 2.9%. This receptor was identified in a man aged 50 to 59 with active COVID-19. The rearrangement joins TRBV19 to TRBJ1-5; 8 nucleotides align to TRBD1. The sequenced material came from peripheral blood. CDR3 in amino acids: CASRTGRNQPQHF. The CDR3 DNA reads TGTGCCAGCCGGACAGGGAGGAATCAGCCCCAGCATTTT.